The 27 T cell receptor beta chains below come from one sample, sequenced in a study of siplizumab effects on memory and regulatory T cells. Sequencing was performed with immunoSEQ multiplex PCR; in TCRdb, only in-frame clones are kept and a portion is missing. This table holds 70,000 to 95,000 clones, approximately 97% found once. Material: naive CD4+ T cells sorted from blood. These receptors were obtained from a human donor in good health.

This chain connects TRBV9 to TRBJ2-1, with TRBD1 matching 9 bases. V shed 2 bases, J shed 8 bases, and the junction held 8 bases outside the gene matches. In germline, CDR1 is SGDLS, CDR2 YYNGEE. This CDR3 contains 15 residues. CDR3 region: CASSVGDRVDHEQFF. As DNA, the CDR3 is TGTGCCAGCAGCGTTGGGGACAGGGTAGATCATGAGCAGTTCTTC.

J is TRBJ2-1 and V is TRBV4-3; 8 bases match TRBD1. V lost 0 bases and J lost 8; bases outside the gene matches: 12. Germline CDR1 reads LGHNA; CDR2 reads YSLEER. The CDR3 is 17 amino acids. The CDR3 spells CASSQDKWTGFGDEQFF. The CDR3 DNA reads as TGCGCCAGCAGCCAAGATAAATGGACAGGGTTTGGTGATGAGCAGTTCTTC.

The rearrangement uses TRBV7-9 and TRBJ2-3; D gene uncertain. Trimming pared 1 base from V and 0 bases from J, leaving 8 bases between. The CDR3 is 15 amino acids. Per germline, CDR1 SEHNR and CDR2 FQNEAQ (reference sequence). CDR3 sequence: CASSLVPSSTDTQYF. DNA of the CDR3: TGTGCCAGCAGCTTAGTCCCGTCTAGCACAGATACGCAGTATTTT.

Concerning this clone: This same CDR3 is encoded by further DNA sequences in the sample. This rearrangement joins TRBV2 to TRBJ2-2; 12 bases line up with TRBD2. Unmatched junction bases numbered 7, after V lost 8 bases and J lost 0 bases. This CDR3 has 17 amino acids. CDR1 SNHLY and CDR2 FYNNEI come from the germline V gene. The CDR3 nucleotides read TGTGCCAGCCGGCGGGCTAGCGGGGGGGCGAACACCGGGGAGCTGTTTTTT. Translated, it gives CASRRASGGANTGELFF.

There are a few counts of this clone. J is TRBJ1-5 and V is TRBV7-2; no clear D gene. The ends were cut back, 3 bases at V and 4 bases at J, with 7 bases in the middle. Germline assignment: CDR1 SGHTA and CDR2 FQGNSA. The CDR3 sequence is 13 residues long. The CDR3 DNA is TGTGCCAGCAGCTTTAGAAGGAATCAGCCCCAGCATTTT. Protein: CASSFRRNQPQHF.

This sequence joins TRBV7-3 and TRBJ2-3; unclear D gene. The germline gives CDR1 SGHTA, CDR2 FQGTGA. The V end was cut by 3 bases, the J end by 0 bases, with 7 bases between. CDR3 size: 14 residues. This CDR3 reads CASSLRQSTDTQYF. In DNA form, the CDR3 reads TGTGCCAGCAGCTTGCGTCAGAGCACAGATACGCAGTATTTT.

This chain's CDR3 is CASSELEGSYEQYF. The CDR3 bases are TGTGCCAGCAGTGAGCTTGAGGGCTCCTACGAGCAGTACTTC. The rearrangement uses TRBV25-1 and TRBJ2-7, with D possibly TRBD2 on 5 matching bases. CDR1 is MGHDK and CDR2 is SYGVNS in the germline V gene. The CDR3 runs 14 residues. Trimming shortened V by 3 bases and J by 0 bases, and 9 bases separated the two germline ends.

J is TRBJ2-5 and V is TRBV12-5; D possibly matches TRBD1 or TRBD2 (6 bases each). The CDR3 has 14 residues. Per germline, CDR1 LGHNT and CDR2 FRNRAP. With 7 bases removed from V and 5 bases from J, the gap between germline ends came to 17 bases. DNA of the CDR3: TGTGCTAGTGCCCGGGTAGGGGGGTGGGAGACCCAGTACTTC. Translation gives CASARVGGWETQYF.

This chain joins TRBV9 and TRBJ1-1; TRBD1 matches 9 bases. This CDR3 is built from 16 residues. Germline V lookup: CDR1 SGDLS, CDR2 YYNGEE. The J segment lost 7 bases and the V segment lost 0 bases, leaving 10 bases of the junction unmatched. CDR3 loop: CASSVAGGQGIGEAFF. The CDR3 DNA is TGTGCCAGCAGCGTAGCGGGGGGACAGGGTATCGGTGAAGCTTTCTTT.

V gene TRBV25-1 combines with J gene TRBJ1-3; TRBD1 aligns across 7 bases. V was clipped by 8 bases and J by 4 bases; unmatched bases: 11. The germline V gene has CDR1 MGHDK and CDR2 SYGVNS. The CDR3 has 15 residues. CDR3 in DNA: TGTGCCAGCGCACCCCGACAGGGAGCGGGAAACACCATATATTTT. Translation: CASAPRQGAGNTIYF.

The chain links TRBV18 to TRBJ2-1; tentative D call: TRBD1 (5 bases). V lost 1 base and J lost 4, with 14 bases in between. The germline gives CDR1 KGHSH, CDR2 LQKENI. The CDR3 is 16 residues long. The CDR3 DNA follows: TGTGCCAGCTCACCACTGCAGGGTCAGTCATACAATGAGCAGTTCTTC. Its translation: CASSPLQGQSYNEQFF.

The chain has TRBV5-5 and TRBJ2-4; the D is unclear. Per the germline V gene, CDR1 is SGHKS and CDR2 is YYEKEE (reference sequence). This CDR3 has 10 amino acids. The V end was cut by 4 bases, the J end by 8 bases, with 4 bases between. CDR3 loop: CASSPDIQYF. The CDR3 nucleotides read TGTGCCAGCAGCCCCGACATTCAGTACTTC. Complete variable domain (other parts from reference TRBV5-5 and TRBJ2-4): DAGVTQSPTHLIKTRGQQVTLRCSPISGHKSVSWYQQVLGQGPQFIFQYYEKEERGRGNFPDRFSARQFPNYSSELNVNALLLGDSALYLCASSPDIQYFGAGTRLSVL.

The V and J genes are TRBV7-3 and TRBJ2-3; D is ambiguous. The V gene's germline CDR1 is SGHTA and CDR2 FQGTGA. The CDR3 totals 14 residues. V dropped 1 base and J dropped 1 base, with 6 bases sitting between them. CDR3 in DNA: TGTGCCAGCAGCTTAAGCTATGGCACAGATACGCAGTATTTT. This translates into CASSLSYGTDTQYF.

This clone has just one count. The gene calls are TRBV5-1 and TRBJ1-3, with D perhaps matching TRBD1 (5 bases). With 0 bases removed from V and 0 bases from J, the gap between germline ends came to 7 bases. Germline lookup yields CDR1 SGHRS and CDR2 YFSETQ. CDR3 length equals 15 residues. The DNA for the CDR3 is TGCGCCAGCAGCTTGGCCACAGGCTCTGGAAACACCATATATTTT. This translates into CASSLATGSGNTIYF. The complete variable domain, with remaining parts taken from reference TRBV5-1 and TRBJ1-3, reads KAGVTQTPRYLIKTRGQQVTLSCSPISGHRSVSWYQQTPGQGLQFLFEYFSETQRNKGNFPGRFSGRQFSNSRSEMNVSTLELGDSALYLCASSLATGSGNTIYFGEGSWLTVV.

The V call is TRBV28, the J call TRBJ2-5, with unresolved D. The germline V gene encodes CDR1 MDHEN and CDR2 SYDVKM. The CDR3 totals 14 residues. V shed 2 bases and J shed 1 base, with 8 bases lying between them. The CDR3 DNA sequence: TGTGCCAGCAGTTTAATCGGCGTCCAAGAGACCCAGTACTTC. Translating it yields CASSLIGVQETQYF.

The chain uses TRBV18 and TRBJ2-7; the D is unclear. Germline CDR1 and CDR2: KGHSH and LQKENI. This CDR3 has 13 residues. V was pared by 0 bases and J by 2 bases, with 5 bases between. For the CDR3, the DNA is TGTGCCAGCTCACCACCGGGGACCTACGAGCAGTACTTC. It codes for CASSPPGTYEQYF.

V gene TRBV5-1 combines with J gene TRBJ2-3, with 9 bases that match TRBD1. V was clipped by 4 bases and J by 2 bases; unmatched bases: 8. In germline, CDR1 is SGHRS, CDR2 YFSETQ. This CDR3 contains 16 residues. The CDR3 sequence is CASSRGQGRVTDTQYF. CDR3 bases: TGCGCCAGCAGCAGGGGACAGGGTAGGGTCACAGATACGCAGTATTTT.

The J gene is TRBJ2-4, the V gene TRBV6-6, with D possibly being TRBD1 or TRBD2 (5 bases each). Between the trimmed V and J ends, which lost 2 bases and 9 bases, there was a span of 17 bases. This CDR3 is built from 15 residues. Germline V gene lookup returns CDR1 MNHNY and CDR2 SVGAGI (reference sequence). The CDR3 sequence is CASSYGTDGKGIQYF. The CDR3 DNA is TGTGCCAGCAGTTACGGGACCGATGGTAAAGGCATTCAGTACTTC.

The chain uses TRBV30 and TRBJ2-1, with D possibly being TRBD2 (6 bases). V lost 1 base to trimming and J lost 5 bases, with 18 bases between them. The CDR3 totals 16 residues. Germline V gene data show CDR1 as GTSNPN and CDR2 as SVGIG (reference sequence). CDR3 loop: CAWSERLQGLDNEQFF. The DNA of the CDR3 is TGTGCCTGGAGTGAACGCCTCCAGGGACTGGACAATGAGCAGTTCTTC.

The chain carries TRBV27 and TRBJ1-5; a possible D gene is TRBD1 (5 bases). The CDR3 is 16 amino acids. Germline loops: CDR1 MNHEY, CDR2 SMNVEV (reference sequence). V was shortened by 4 bases and J by 2 bases, with 15 bases between the two germline ends. This chain's CDR3 is CASSSLGAGGNQPQHF. The CDR3 DNA reads TGTGCCAGCAGTTCCCTAGGGGCCGGGGGCAATCAGCCCCAGCATTTT.

This clone was recorded only once. This chain uses TRBV5-4 with TRBJ2-7, with 9 nucleotides matching TRBD1. The CDR3 contains 16 residues. V lost 3 bases to trimming and J lost 7 bases; unmatched junction nucleotides: 14. CDR1 is SGHNT and CDR2 is YYREEE in the germline V gene (reference sequence). CDR3 sequence reads: CASSSPFSGQGGEQYF. CDR3 nucleotides: TGTGCCAGCAGCTCGCCATTTTCGGGACAGGGCGGAGAGCAGTACTTC. The variable domain in full, completed from reference TRBV5-4 and TRBJ2-7, reads ETGVTQSPTHLIKTRGQQVTLRCSSQSGHNTVSWYQQALGQGPQFIFQYYREEENGRGNFPPRFSGLQFPNYSSELNVNALELDDSALYLCASSSPFSGQGGEQYFGPGTRLTVT.

V gene TRBV9 combines with J gene TRBJ2-3, with 13 bases fitting TRBD2. The V and J ends lost 0 bases and 4 bases, in that order; junction bases with no gene match: 2. The CDR3 extends over 16 amino acids. Germline assignment: CDR1 SGDLS and CDR2 YYNGEE. CDR3 DNA sequence: TGTGCCAGCAGCGTAGGGACTAGCGGGGGTGCAGATACGCAGTATTTT. It is translated as CASSVGTSGGADTQYF.

The CDR3 protein is CASSPPGPYEQYF. As DNA, the CDR3 is TGCGCCAGCAGCCCACCGGGACCCTACGAGCAGTACTTC. The chain carries TRBV5-1 and TRBJ2-7; perhaps D is TRBD1 or TRBD2 (5 bases each). The CDR3 extends over 13 amino acids. V dropped 4 bases and J dropped 2 bases, with 10 bases sitting between them. Per germline, CDR1 SGHRS and CDR2 YFSETQ.

The chain couples TRBV25-1 to TRBJ1-2; D ambiguous. This CDR3 is built from 13 residues. CDR1 and CDR2 (germline): MGHDK, SYGVNS. Trimming removed 3 bases at V and 8 bases at J, with 13 bases between. The CDR3 here is CASSEPSMRGYTF. As DNA, the CDR3 is TGTGCCAGCAGTGAGCCCTCGATGCGCGGCTACACCTTC.

The rearrangement uses TRBV11-2 and TRBJ2-7, with D possibly TRBD1 on 7 matching bases. With 5 bases removed from V and 6 bases from J, the gap between germline ends came to 14 bases. Germline values: CDR1 SGHAT, CDR2 FQNNGV. The CDR3 length is 13 residues. The CDR3 sequence is CASSPRQGGEQYF. CDR3 in DNA: TGTGCCAGCAGCCCGCGACAGGGAGGCGAGCAGTACTTC.

The CDR3 DNA sequence: TGCGCCAGCAGCTTGGATACGGGTTTGGGTGACACTGAAGCTTTCTTT. Encoded protein: CASSLDTGLGDTEAFF. The chain is built from TRBV5-1 and TRBJ1-1, with no clear D. Germline V gene sequence: CDR1 SGHRS, CDR2 YFSETQ. The V end was cut by 0 bases, the J end by 3 bases, with 15 bases between. CDR3 length: 16 residues.

The rearrangement links TRBV10-3 to TRBJ2-7; perhaps TRBD2 as D (5 bases). The CDR3 length is 15 residues. Trimming took off 3 bases at V and 2 bases at J, with 14 bases between the two ends. Germline V gene lookup returns CDR1 ENHRY and CDR2 SYGVKD. The CDR3 DNA sequence: TGTGCCATCAGTGAACGTCCGGGGTCGACCTACGAGCAGTACTTC. Residues: CAISERPGSTYEQYF.